Described below is a single T cell receptor (beta chain) sequence and its context. The data originate from a study of blood T cells in healthy people across ages. Using a J-beta primer mix together with a sample-barcoded 5' primer, a second PCR was run for roughly 7 to 11 cycles. Individual samples furnished no less than 2.5 million CDR3-containing paired-end reads apiece. TCRdb re-analysed the 5' RACE reads in MiXCR, keeping a single row per CDR3 protein. The sample lists around 800,000 distinct CDR3 sequences; roughly 25% were seen once. V shed 7 bases and J 5 bases; nucleotides not matched to a gene: 9. The CDR3 contains 16 residues. In germline, CDR1 is MNHNY, CDR2 SVGAGI (reference sequence). This sample also belongs to another study, concerning T cells of mothers and their children. That study reports: Versus unrelated pairs, overlap was slightly higher in related mother-child pairs, without reaching significance.

This chain links TRBV6-6 with TRBJ2-5; 14 bases agree with TRBD2. The sample taken for sequencing was blood. This clonotype was sampled from a boy aged 5-17 years in good health. The CDR3 DNA reads TGTGCCAGCACTAGACTAGCGGGGGGGCCTGGGGAGACCCAGTACTTC. Translating it yields CASTRLAGGPGETQYF.